The 31 T cell receptor beta chains below all came from one sample that was sequenced in a study of T cells in localized non-small cell lung cancer. Clones were sequenced by immunoSEQ multiplex PCR, and TCRdb holds only the in-frame ones, with some missing. Counted here are 24,000 or so clones, 75% to 90% occurring once; the ten biggest clones make up around 14%. The starting material was peripheral blood, obtained before any cancer treatment. These TCRs come from an older female donor with stage I lung adenocarcinoma.

The V gene is TRBV6-1, the J gene TRBJ1-2; D unclear. Trimming stripped 5 bases from V and 4 bases from J, with 11 bases between. The CDR3 is 13 amino acids. CDR1 is MNHNS and CDR2 is SASEGT in the germline V gene. This CDR3 reads CASSSRQTYGYTF. The DNA for the CDR3 is TGTGCCAGCAGTTCTCGCCAAACCTATGGCTACACCTTC.

The CDR3 spells CSVQLASNQPQHF. CDR3 coding DNA: TGCAGCGTTCAATTGGCCAGCAATCAGCCCCAGCATTTT. The J gene is TRBJ1-5, the V gene TRBV29-1; D gene unclear. This CDR3 contains 13 residues. Germline CDR1 SQVTM, CDR2 ANQGSEA. Between the trimmed V and J ends, which lost 5 bases and 1 base, there was a span of 9 bases.

The table lists this clone with a count of one. The gene calls are TRBV7-6 and TRBJ2-1; 9 bases fit TRBD2. The CDR3 is 15 residues long. With 1 base clipped from V and 9 bases from J, the junction kept 7 bases outside the gene matches. CDR1 and CDR2 from the germline V gene are SGHVS and FNYEAQ. CDR3 residues: CASSLVGGRAGEQFF. The CDR3 nucleotides are TGTGCCAGCAGCTTAGTGGGCGGGAGGGCCGGTGAGCAGTTCTTC.

The chain is built from TRBV30 and TRBJ1-3; D is ambiguous. V was shortened by 6 bases and J by 0 bases, with 18 bases between the two germline ends. CDR3 size: 16 residues. Germline CDR1 and CDR2: GTSNPN and SVGIG (reference sequence). This chain's CDR3 is CACKPLARSSGNTIYF. The CDR3 nucleotides are TGTGCCTGTAAACCCTTGGCACGGAGCTCTGGAAACACCATATATTTT.

The chain is built from TRBV6-5 and TRBJ1-2, with 8 nucleotides matching TRBD1. Germline V gives CDR1 MNHEY, CDR2 SVGAGI. V dropped 1 base and J dropped 8; count of bases not matched to a gene: 9. This CDR3 contains 15 residues. CDR3 nucleotides: TGTGCCAGCAGTTACTACGGACAGGGAGTTGGGGGCTACACCTTC. This translates into CASSYYGQGVGGYTF.

J is TRBJ2-3 and V is TRBV5-4, with 7 bases matching TRBD1. Germline CDR1 and CDR2: SGHNT and YYREEE (reference sequence). CDR3 size: 14 residues. Trimming removed 8 bases from V and 0 bases from J; junction bases left unmatched: 6. CDR3 nucleotides: TGTGCCAGTAACCGGGACAGAAGCACAGATACGCAGTATTTT. Its translation is CASNRDRSTDTQYF.

The chain joins TRBV7-2 to TRBJ1-2; 9 bases are a match to TRBD1. J gave up 4 bases and V 5 bases, and 5 bases lay outside the gene matches. The CDR3 runs to 14 residues. CDR1 is SGHTA, CDR2 FQGNSA, per germline. For the CDR3, the DNA is TGTGCCAGCAGCGTGGACAGGGGAGGCTATGGCTACACCTTC. This sequence encodes CASSVDRGGYGYTF.

The V gene is TRBV2, the J gene TRBJ1-1; D is unclear. CDR1 and CDR2 from the germline V gene are SNHLY and FYNNEI. V lost 2 bases and J 11 bases, leaving 9 bases between the germline ends. The CDR3 is 11 residues long. The CDR3 bases are TGTGCCAGCAGTGAAAAATCGGATGCTTTCTTT. Its translation: CASSEKSDAFF.

The genes are TRBV7-8 and TRBJ2-7; the D gene is possibly TRBD1 (5 bases). The CDR3 is 14 amino acids. Germline CDR1 is SGHVS and CDR2 is FQNEAQ. Trimming took off 2 bases at V and 0 bases at J, with 8 bases between the two ends. Here the CDR3 reads CASSLFDSSYEQYF. As DNA, the CDR3 is TGTGCCAGCAGCTTATTCGACAGCTCCTACGAGCAGTACTTC.

Remarks on this clone: One junction end disagrees with the germline gene, perhaps due to a read error. The chain employs TRBV30 and TRBJ2-3; D gene unclear. The length of the CDR3 is 12 residues. From germline, CDR1 is GTSNPN and CDR2 SVGIG (reference sequence). In DNA form, the CDR3 reads TGTGCCTGGGGTGTTGGGACAGATACGCAGTATTTT. Translated: CAWGVGTDTQYF.

This clone was picked up a small number of times. The rearrangement uses TRBV5-1 and TRBJ2-2, with 10 bases matching TRBD2. The V segment lost 4 bases and the J segment 5 bases; nucleotides outside the gene matches: 8. This CDR3 contains 16 residues. The germline gives CDR1 SGHRS, CDR2 YFSETQ. In DNA, the CDR3 is TGCGCCAGCAGCCGCCATAGCGGGGGGAATACCGGGGAGCTGTTTTTT. Amino acid sequence: CASSRHSGGNTGELFF.

This chain uses TRBV4-1 with TRBJ1-5; a weak D match, TRBD1 (6 bases). Trimming pared 1 base from V and 0 bases from J, leaving 13 bases between. The CDR3 runs to 17 residues. Germline V gives CDR1 MGHRA, CDR2 YSYEKL. The CDR3 spells CASSQVGTMSSNQPQHF. The DNA of the CDR3 is TGCGCCAGCAGCCAAGTTGGGACAATGTCTAGCAATCAGCCCCAGCATTTT.

The chain employs TRBV6-5 and TRBJ2-5; unclear D gene. Germline V gene data show CDR1 as MNHEY and CDR2 as SVGAGI. Trimming took 0 bases from V and 4 from J, leaving 6 bases between them. This CDR3 is built from 13 residues. This chain's CDR3 is CASSYSKGETQYF. The CDR3 nucleotides read TGTGCCAGCAGTTACTCGAAGGGAGAGACCCAGTACTTC.

This chain uses TRBV28 with TRBJ2-1, with D unclear. Per germline, CDR1 MDHEN and CDR2 SYDVKM. The V end was cut by 2 bases, the J end by 9 bases, with 5 bases between. This CDR3 is 11 amino acids long. The CDR3 protein is CASSLQFEQFF. The CDR3 DNA sequence: TGTGCCAGCAGTTTACAATTTGAGCAGTTCTTC. Supplemented by reference TRBV28 and TRBJ2-1, the full variable domain reads DVKVTQSSRYLVKRTGEKVFLECVQDMDHENMFWYRQDPGLGLRLIYFSYDVKMKEKGDIPEGYSVSREKKERFSLILESASTNQTSMYLCASSLQFEQFFGPGTRLTVL.

The rearrangement links TRBV5-1 to TRBJ2-6; maybe TRBD2 (5 bases). The V gene's germline CDR1 is SGHRS and CDR2 YFSETQ. This CDR3 is built from 18 residues. The V and J ends lost 0 bases and 1 base respectively, with 14 bases between them. The CDR3 DNA follows: TGCGCCAGCAGCTTGGGTACGGGAAGTGTGTCTGGGGCCAACGTCCTGACTTTC. This encodes CASSLGTGSVSGANVLTF.

The rearrangement uses TRBV2 and TRBJ2-1; D uncertain. Trimming stripped 1 base from V and 4 bases from J, with 11 bases between. This CDR3 comprises 15 residues. CDR1 is SNHLY and CDR2 is FYNNEI in the germline V gene. The CDR3 sequence: CASSEEQGEYNEQFF. The CDR3 DNA reads TGTGCCAGCAGTGAAGAACAAGGAGAGTACAATGAGCAGTTCTTC.

The chain joins TRBV9 to TRBJ2-1, with D maybe TRBD2 (5 bases). CDR1 is SGDLS and CDR2 is YYNGEE in the germline V gene. V was cut by 0 bases and J by 7 bases, with 20 bases left in between. The CDR3 is made up of 17 amino acids. The DNA for the CDR3 is TGTGCCAGCAGCGTAGTCCCAGCCGGGGATCTTTTTAATGAGCAGTTCTTC. Protein: CASSVVPAGDLFNEQFF.

The chain recombines TRBV5-1 with TRBJ2-1; 8 bases agree with TRBD2. The CDR3 contains 15 residues. Per the germline V gene, CDR1 is SGHRS and CDR2 is YFSETQ. The V and J ends lost 3 bases and 7 bases, in that order; junction bases with no gene match: 9. The CDR3 bases are TGCGCCAGCAGCTCCGAACCGGGACTAGAGAATGAGCAGTTCTTC. Amino acid sequence: CASSSEPGLENEQFF. The full variable domain, its missing parts supplied by reference TRBV5-1 and TRBJ2-1, is KAGVTQTPRYLIKTRGQQVTLSCSPISGHRSVSWYQQTPGQGLQFLFEYFSETQRNKGNFPGRFSGRQFSNSRSEMNVSTLELGDSALYLCASSSEPGLENEQFFGPGTRLTVL.

The chain links TRBV20-1 to TRBJ2-5; D gene uncertain. The ends were cut back, 2 bases at V and 5 bases at J, with 3 bases in the middle. This CDR3 spans 10 amino acids. Germline V gene data show CDR1 as DFQATT and CDR2 as SNEGSKA (reference sequence). The CDR3 here is CSARWETQYF. The CDR3 bases are TGCAGTGCTAGATGGGAGACCCAGTACTTC.

V gene TRBV11-3 combines with J gene TRBJ2-1; the match to TRBD2 covers 9 bases. The V gene's germline CDR1 is SGHNT and CDR2 YENEEA. The trim removed 5 bases at V and 6 bases at J, leaving 8 bases unmatched. The CDR3 has 15 amino acids. CDR3: CASSPTSGGSNEQFF. CDR3 DNA sequence: TGTGCCAGCAGCCCGACTAGCGGAGGATCCAATGAGCAGTTCTTC.

The chain combines TRBV7-9 with TRBJ2-1; 7 bases map to TRBD1. The CDR3 extends over 16 amino acids. With 3 bases clipped from V and 0 bases from J, the junction kept 5 bases outside the gene matches. Germline lookup yields CDR1 SEHNR and CDR2 FQNEAQ (reference sequence). CDR3 sequence (DNA): TGTGCCAGCAGCTTCAGGGGGACGAGCTCCTACAATGAGCAGTTCTTC. It translates to CASSFRGTSSYNEQFF.

V and J are TRBV7-3 and TRBJ1-1; D is unresolved. In germline, CDR1 is SGHTA, CDR2 FQGTGA. Deletions cut 5 bases from V and 7 bases from J, with 8 bases between. The CDR3 extends over 11 amino acids. The chain's CDR3 is CASSISSEAFF. For the CDR3, the DNA is TGTGCCAGCAGCATCTCGAGTGAAGCTTTCTTT.

CDR3 protein: CASSGGTAGETQYF. CDR3 in DNA: TGCGCCAGCAGCGGTGGGACGGCTGGGGAGACCCAGTACTTC. This chain joins TRBV5-1 and TRBJ2-5; the D gene could be TRBD1 or TRBD2 (5 bases each). Per the germline V gene, CDR1 is SGHRS and CDR2 is YFSETQ. V was trimmed by 4 bases and J by 5 bases, leaving 15 bases between them. The CDR3 has 14 amino acids. Full variable domain (rest looked up from reference TRBV5-1 and TRBJ2-5): KAGVTQTPRYLIKTRGQQVTLSCSPISGHRSVSWYQQTPGQGLQFLFEYFSETQRNKGNFPGRFSGRQFSNSRSEMNVSTLELGDSALYLCASSGGTAGETQYFGPGTRLLVL.

This clone was detected a few times. The rearrangement joins TRBV11-2 to TRBJ1-2; D is unresolved. The CDR3 sequence is 12 residues long. From germline, CDR1 is SGHAT and CDR2 FQNNGV. V was shortened by 3 bases and J by 8 bases, with 10 bases between the two germline ends. CDR3 bases: TGTGCCAGCAGCTTTGGGTCTTGGGGCTACACCTTC. It encodes CASSFGSWGYTF.

V gene TRBV5-4 combines with J gene TRBJ1-2; D unresolved. Germline CDR1 reads SGHNT; CDR2 reads YYREEE (reference sequence). This CDR3 spans 14 amino acids. Trimming took 1 base from V and 2 from J, leaving 9 bases between them. The CDR3 region has the DNA TGTGCCAGCAGCTTGTTTTCCAGCAACTATGGCTACACCTTC. This sequence encodes CASSLFSSNYGYTF.

This sequence joins TRBV5-1 and TRBJ2-7; 10 nucleotides agree with TRBD1. The junction had 7 bases not matched to a gene; V was cut back by 4 bases and J by 3 bases. The CDR3 runs 15 residues. Germline CDR1 reads SGHRS; CDR2 reads YFSETQ. This chain's CDR3 is CASSPRQGASYEQYF. The CDR3 bases are TGCGCCAGCAGCCCGAGACAGGGGGCAAGCTACGAGCAGTACTTC.

This chain's CDR3 is CASSLVRTSGTQYF. The CDR3, as DNA: TGTGCCAGCAGCTTGGTACGGACCTCGGGGACCCAGTACTTC. The V gene is TRBV5-8, the J gene TRBJ2-5; D is uncertain. Germline loops: CDR1 SGHTS, CDR2 YDEGEE. This CDR3 comprises 14 residues. Trimming removed 0 bases at V and 7 bases at J, with 13 bases between.

V and J are TRBV27 and TRBJ2-7; weak D call: TRBD1 (5 bases). The V end was cut by 3 bases, the J end by 2 bases, with 14 bases between. In germline, CDR1 is MNHEY, CDR2 SMNVEV (reference sequence). CDR3 length equals 15 residues. In DNA, the CDR3 is TGTGCCAGCAGTTTGAAAGGGGTGGTCCCCTACGAGCAGTACTTC. Protein: CASSLKGVVPYEQYF.

The J gene is TRBJ2-1, the V gene TRBV2; possible D gene TRBD2, 5 bases. Looked up from germline, CDR1 is SNHLY and CDR2 is FYNNEI. This CDR3 contains 18 residues. Trimming removed 6 bases at V and 0 bases at J, with 21 bases between. The CDR3 loop is CASRRVLLGPSSYNEQFF. The CDR3 bases are TGTGCCAGCAGGAGGGTACTGCTGGGCCCTAGCTCCTACAATGAGCAGTTCTTC.

The genes are TRBV18 and TRBJ2-1; maybe TRBD2 (5 bases). The V gene lost 6 bases and the J gene lost 7 bases, with 10 bases spanning the gap. Germline V CDR1 and CDR2: KGHSH, LQKENI. This CDR3 region has 12 residues. The CDR3 loop reads CASSRTLNEQFF. CDR3 DNA sequence: TGTGCCAGCTCCCGGACTCTTAATGAGCAGTTCTTC.

This clone appeared a single time. CDR3 in amino acids: CASSSGQGYEQYF. CDR3 nucleotide sequence: TGTGCCAGCAGCTCAGGACAGGGCTACGAGCAGTACTTC. The V and J genes are TRBV11-3 and TRBJ2-7; TRBD1 matches at 8 bases. This CDR3 is 13 amino acids long. The V and J ends lost 4 bases and 3 bases, in that order; junction bases with no gene match: 2. CDR1 and CDR2 (germline): SGHNT, YENEEA. The full variable domain, with the rest looked up from reference TRBV11-3 and TRBJ2-7, is EAGVVQSPRYKIIEKKQPVAFWCNPISGHNTLYWYLQNLGQGPELLIRYENEEAVDDSQLPKDRFSAERLKGVDSTLKIQPAELGDSAVYLCASSSGQGYEQYFGPGTRLTVT.